The T cell receptor (beta chain) described here comes from a study of blood T cell repertoires in COVID-19. Study details: Acute and convalescent COVID-19 samples came from the United States, Italy and Spain. The analysed material was cDNA or gDNA that came from T cells, B-cell-depleted T cells, or PBMCs.

While infection was still active, Seattle patients were enrolled and then followed longitudinally. This clone was seen once. CDR1 LNHNV and CDR2 YYDKDF come from the germline V gene (reference sequence). The V end was cut by 0 bases, the J end by 0 bases, with 14 bases between. This CDR3 comprises 18 residues. In the authors' workflow: Reference gene primer amplification yielded estimated nucleated cell counts. This table comes from immunoSEQ multiplex PCR, and its TCRdb copy is limited to in-frame clones, with some not included. D and trimming come from the DNA, and the V and J calls and clone size come from that table. This table holds 50,000 or so clones, 93% found once.

This receptor was taken from a man aged 55 to 70 with COVID-19, enrolled during active disease. V is TRBV15 and J is TRBJ1-4; weak D call: TRBD1 (5 bases). The sample was peripheral blood. Written as DNA, the CDR3 is TGTGCCACCAGCAGAGACCTGTCAGGGTTTGCAACTAATGAAAAACTGTTTTTT. Encoded protein: CATSRDLSGFATNEKLFF.